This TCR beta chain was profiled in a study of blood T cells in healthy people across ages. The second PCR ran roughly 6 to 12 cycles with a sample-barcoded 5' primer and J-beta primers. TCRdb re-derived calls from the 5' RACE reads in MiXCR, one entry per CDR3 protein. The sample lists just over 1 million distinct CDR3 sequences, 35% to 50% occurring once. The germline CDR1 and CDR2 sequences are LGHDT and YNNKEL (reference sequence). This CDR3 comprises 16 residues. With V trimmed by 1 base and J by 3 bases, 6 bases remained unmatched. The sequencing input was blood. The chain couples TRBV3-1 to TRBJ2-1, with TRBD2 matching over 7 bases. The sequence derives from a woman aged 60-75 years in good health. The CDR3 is CASSQVGRELYNEQFF. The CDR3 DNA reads TGTGCCAGCAGCCAAGTGGGGCGGGAGCTCTACAATGAGCAGTTCTTC.